One and the same sample provided the 31 T cell receptor beta chains below, sequenced in a study of glioma-infiltrating T cells after dendritic cell vaccination. Measured with immunoSEQ multiplex PCR; TCRdb has only the in-frame clones, and not every one. The data hold around 100,000 clones, with roughly 80% observed a single time. The sequences come from blood, collected before dendritic cell vaccination. All receptors come from a human donor with glioblastoma.

This clone was recorded only once. The CDR3 DNA is TGTGCCAGCGGGACAGGAACCTCTGGAAACACCATATATTTT. This codes for CASGTGTSGNTIYF. The chain joins TRBV6-6 to TRBJ1-3; 8 bases fit TRBD1. The CDR3 loop spans 14 amino acids. Trimming cost V 8 bases and J 0 bases; bases outside gene matches: 3. Per the germline V gene, CDR1 is MNHNY and CDR2 is SVGAGI (reference sequence).

V usage is TRBV12-1 and J usage is TRBJ1-2; the DNA was not compared with TRBD1, the D call given in the table. TRBV12-1 is an annotated pseudogene. This CDR3 spans 17 amino acids. This chain's CDR3 is CASSFEQGANLPYGYTF. The CDR3 coding sequence is TGTGCCAGCAGCTTTGAACAGGGGGCAAACCTACCGTATGGCTACACCTTC.

This sequence joins TRBV7-2 and TRBJ1-2, with 8 bases lining up with TRBD1. V lost 1 base and J lost 2; bases outside the gene matches: 0. CDR1 is SGHTA and CDR2 is FQGNSA in the germline V gene. The CDR3 sequence is 14 residues long. CDR3: CASSLGTGNYGYTF. The CDR3 DNA sequence: TGTGCCAGCAGCTTAGGGACAGGGAACTATGGCTACACCTTC.

This clone was found a few times. This chain links TRBV5-5 with TRBJ2-3; maybe TRBD1 (6 bases). Trimming left V 4 bases short and J 0 bases short, with 9 bases between. The CDR3 sequence is 14 residues long. CDR1 SGHKS and CDR2 YYEKEE come from the germline V gene (reference sequence). The CDR3 region is CASSRDTSTDTQYF. CDR3 DNA sequence: TGTGCCAGCAGCAGGGACACCAGCACAGATACGCAGTATTTT.

The chain has TRBV2 and TRBJ2-3; no reliable D call. V was clipped by 5 bases and J by 1 base, with 13 bases between them. This CDR3 region has 15 residues. Germline V gene lookup returns CDR1 SNHLY and CDR2 FYNNEI. CDR3 loop: CASSLGLVGTDTQYF. Here the CDR3 DNA reads TGTGCCAGCAGTCTCGGTCTAGTTGGCACAGATACGCAGTATTTT.

The chain recombines TRBV5-5 with TRBJ1-2, with 11 positions matching TRBD1. V was pared by 4 bases and J by 2 bases, with 4 bases of the junction left unmatched. The CDR3 contains 15 residues. Germline values: CDR1 SGHKS, CDR2 YYEKEE (reference sequence). The CDR3 reads CASSRTGGSNYGYTF. CDR3 sequence (DNA): TGTGCCAGCAGCCGGACAGGGGGCTCGAACTATGGCTACACCTTC.

The rearrangement uses TRBV7-9 and TRBJ2-3, with D perhaps matching TRBD1 (6 bases). Germline V lookup: CDR1 SEHNR, CDR2 FQNEAQ (reference sequence). Trimming removed 5 bases at V and 2 bases at J, with 20 bases between. The CDR3 has 17 amino acids. Here the CDR3 DNA reads TGTGCCAGCAGCCCTCCTGGGGCAGGGGCCCTCACAGATACGCAGTATTTT. Translating gives CASSPPGAGALTDTQYF.

This chain uses TRBV4-1 with TRBJ1-1; the D gene is possibly TRBD1 (6 bases). In germline, CDR1 is MGHRA, CDR2 YSYEKL. CDR3 size: 15 residues. The germline V and J ends were trimmed by 0 bases and 2 bases, with 10 bases remaining between them. CDR3 DNA sequence: TGCGCCAGCAGCCAAGATCTACAGGGTAACACTGAAGCTTTCTTT. Amino acid sequence: CASSQDLQGNTEAFF.

The chain joins TRBV19 to TRBJ1-5, with 10 positions matching TRBD1. The germline V gene has CDR1 LNHDA and CDR2 SQIVND (reference sequence). CDR3 size: 16 residues. Trimming cost V 6 bases and J 7 bases; bases outside gene matches: 12. In DNA form, the CDR3 reads TGTGCCAGTAGACTTTTCGCCGGGACAGGGGAACAGCCCCAGCATTTT. Translation gives CASRLFAGTGEQPQHF.

V usage is TRBV9 and J usage is TRBJ1-2; 7 nucleotides agree with TRBD1. Germline assignment: CDR1 SGDLS and CDR2 YYNGEE. CDR3 length equals 15 residues. V lost 3 bases and J lost 1; bases outside the gene matches: 6. This CDR3 reads CASSEKDRDNYGYTF. CDR3 coding DNA: TGTGCCAGCAGCGAAAAAGACAGGGATAACTATGGCTACACCTTC.

The J gene is TRBJ2-5, the V gene TRBV10-3, with D possibly being TRBD1 (6 bases). The V gene lost 3 bases and the J gene lost 2 bases, with 10 bases spanning the gap. The length of the CDR3 is 14 residues. Germline V lookup: CDR1 ENHRY, CDR2 SYGVKD. CDR3: CAISEPGQQETQYF. The CDR3 nucleotides are TGTGCCATCAGTGAACCCGGACAGCAAGAGACCCAGTACTTC.

There are a few counts of this clone. V gene TRBV6-4 combines with J gene TRBJ2-3, with D perhaps TRBD1 (5 bases). The CDR3 has 14 residues. The V gene's germline CDR1 is MRHNA and CDR2 SNTAGT. V was cut by 0 bases and J by 3 bases, with 7 bases left in between. Here the CDR3 reads CASSDSPGTDTQYF. The CDR3 DNA sequence: TGTGCCAGCAGTGACTCCCCAGGGACAGATACGCAGTATTTT.

The chain joins TRBV5-1 to TRBJ1-2, with D unclear. The germline CDR1 and CDR2 sequences are SGHRS and YFSETQ. The V and J ends lost 5 bases and 8 bases respectively, with 16 bases between them. The CDR3 is 13 amino acids. CDR3: CASRVGMEDGYTF. The CDR3 DNA sequence: TGCGCCAGCAGAGTGGGGATGGAGGACGGCTACACCTTC. The entire variable domain, with the rest obtained from reference TRBV5-1 and TRBJ1-2, is as follows: KAGVTQTPRYLIKTRGQQVTLSCSPISGHRSVSWYQQTPGQGLQFLFEYFSETQRNKGNFPGRFSGRQFSNSRSEMNVSTLELGDSALYLCASRVGMEDGYTFGSGTRLTVV.

This chain connects TRBV19 to TRBJ2-1; the match to TRBD2 covers 13 bases. V was pared by 6 bases and J by 9 bases, with 8 bases of the junction left unmatched. This CDR3 has 15 amino acids. Germline assignment: CDR1 LNHDA and CDR2 SQIVND (reference sequence). The CDR3 protein is CASSTTSGGALEQFF. The CDR3 nucleotides are TGTGCCAGTAGCACTACTAGCGGGGGGGCCCTTGAGCAGTTCTTC.

The chain links TRBV29-1 to TRBJ2-2, with 10 bases fitting TRBD1. This CDR3 has 14 residues. V dropped 0 bases and J dropped 8; count of bases not matched to a gene: 3. The V gene's germline CDR1 is SQVTM and CDR2 ANQGSEA. The CDR3 sequence is CSVEDDRGLGELFF. The DNA for the CDR3 is TGCAGCGTTGAAGATGACAGGGGGCTGGGGGAGCTGTTTTTT.

The gene calls are TRBV4-3 and TRBJ2-1, with TRBD1 matching 8 bases. The junction had 6 bases not matched to a gene; V was cut back by 3 bases and J by 5 bases. The CDR3 has 15 residues. CDR1 and CDR2 from the germline V gene are LGHNA and YSLEER. The CDR3 reads CASSHTPGQDNEQFF. The DNA of the CDR3 is TGCGCCAGCAGCCACACCCCGGGACAGGACAATGAGCAGTTCTTC.

The chain is built from TRBV7-9 and TRBJ1-2; D not resolved. The CDR3 contains 15 residues. Germline CDR1 is SEHNR and CDR2 is FQNEAQ (reference sequence). V was cut by 2 bases and J by 1 base, with 11 bases left in between. As DNA, the CDR3 is TGTGCCAGCAGCTTATCCGGGTATTATAACTATGGCTACACCTTC. Protein sequence: CASSLSGYYNYGYTF.

The chain recombines TRBV2 with TRBJ2-2; tentative D call: TRBD2 (5 bases). This CDR3 is built from 14 residues. The germline V gene encodes CDR1 SNHLY and CDR2 FYNNEI. Trimming removed 9 bases from V and 3 bases from J, with 14 bases in between. The DNA of the CDR3 is TGTGCCAGTAGGCCGGGAACCTACACCGGGGAGCTGTTTTTT. Residues: CASRPGTYTGELFF.

The chain recombines TRBV6-5 with TRBJ1-2; D is possibly TRBD1 (6 bases). Germline V gene lookup returns CDR1 MNHEY and CDR2 SVGAGI. V dropped 7 bases and J dropped 9 bases, with 18 bases sitting between them. CDR3 length: 13 amino acids. Here the CDR3 DNA reads TGTGCCAGCACGCGGGTCCCAGGGGAGAGCTACACCTTC. As protein: CASTRVPGESYTF.

The V call is TRBV7-9, the J call TRBJ1-1; 8 nucleotides match TRBD1. The germline V gene encodes CDR1 SEHNR and CDR2 FQNEAQ (reference sequence). The CDR3 totals 15 residues. The J segment lost 0 bases and the V segment lost 5 bases, leaving 5 bases of the junction unmatched. CDR3 DNA sequence: TGTGCCAGCAGCCGTGGACAGGGCATGAACACTGAAGCTTTCTTT. Its protein is CASSRGQGMNTEAFF.

This clone appeared once. The CDR3 loop is CASSEITGGRTEAFF. CDR3 DNA: TGTGCCAGCAGTGAGATCACAGGGGGAAGAACTGAAGCTTTCTTT. V usage is TRBV6-6 and J usage is TRBJ1-1, with 8 bases that match TRBD1. The CDR3 is 15 amino acids. Germline values: CDR1 MNHNY, CDR2 SVGAGI (reference sequence). Losses at the gene ends were 5 bases for V and 5 bases for J; bases not matched to a gene: 10.

The chain joins TRBV7-9 to TRBJ2-4, with a weak D call TRBD1 (5 bases). Trimming cost V 8 bases and J 9 bases, with 14 bases left between them. Germline-derived CDR1 and CDR2 are SEHNR and FQNEAQ (reference sequence). This CDR3 region has 12 residues. The DNA for the CDR3 is TGTGCCAGCGGAGAAGTAAGGGGCATTCAGTACTTC. Translated: CASGEVRGIQYF.

This clone was detected a few times. The chain joins TRBV2 to TRBJ1-2; no clear D gene. The germline gives CDR1 SNHLY, CDR2 FYNNEI. The CDR3 covers 15 residues. The germline V and J ends were trimmed by 3 bases and 9 bases, with 20 bases remaining between them. The CDR3 DNA sequence: TGTGCCAGCAGTGACGGCTGGGTACAAAGCGGGCGCTACACCTTC. It codes for CASSDGWVQSGRYTF.

This sequence joins TRBV5-4 and TRBJ2-1; the match to TRBD1 covers 7 bases. Per germline, CDR1 SGHNT and CDR2 YYREEE (reference sequence). V trimming: 3 bases; J trimming: 3 bases; junction bases outside the gene matches: 6. The CDR3 totals 15 residues. The CDR3 DNA reads TGTGCCAGCAGCTCAACGGACAGGAACTACAATGAGCAGTTCTTC. Its translation is CASSSTDRNYNEQFF.

The chain uses TRBV4-2 and TRBJ1-4, with 11 bases identical to TRBD1. Trimming cost V 0 bases and J 8 bases; bases outside gene matches: 5. The length of the CDR3 is 16 residues. Germline assignment: CDR1 LGHNA and CDR2 YNFKEQ. This CDR3 reads CASSQDLDRGREKLFF. The CDR3 DNA is TGTGCCAGCAGCCAAGATCTGGACAGGGGGCGCGAAAAACTGTTTTTT.

The chain recombines TRBV4-3 with TRBJ2-3; tentatively, D is TRBD2 (5 bases). Between the trimmed V and J ends, which lost 1 base and 6 bases, there was a span of 14 bases. Germline CDR1 reads LGHNA; CDR2 reads YSLEER. This CDR3 has 15 amino acids. The CDR3 bases are TGCGCCAGCAGCCAAGGCCCCCGGGGTGCCGATACGCAGTATTTT. Its translation is CASSQGPRGADTQYF.

The gene calls are TRBV5-1 and TRBJ1-4, with TRBD1 matching 8 bases. Trimming cost V 4 bases and J 4 bases; bases outside gene matches: 3. CDR3 length equals 14 residues. The V gene's germline CDR1 is SGHRS and CDR2 YFSETQ. The CDR3 here is CASSPDRVNEKLFF. The CDR3, as DNA: TGCGCCAGCAGCCCGGACAGGGTTAATGAAAAACTGTTTTTT. Filled out from reference TRBV5-1 and TRBJ1-4, the complete variable domain reads KAGVTQTPRYLIKTRGQQVTLSCSPISGHRSVSWYQQTPGQGLQFLFEYFSETQRNKGNFPGRFSGRQFSNSRSEMNVSTLELGDSALYLCASSPDRVNEKLFFGSGTQLSVL.

About this clone: Within the sample, other DNA sequences also encode this same CDR3. The chain carries TRBV29-1 and TRBJ2-7; possible D gene TRBD2, 5 bases. Looked up from germline, CDR1 is SQVTM and CDR2 is ANQGSEA. The CDR3 runs 12 residues. The V and J ends lost 6 bases and 6 bases respectively, with 15 bases between them. The CDR3 spells CSVGDPGGEQYF. DNA for the CDR3: TGCAGCGTAGGAGACCCCGGAGGCGAGCAGTACTTC.

This chain uses TRBV7-2 with TRBJ1-2, with a weak D call TRBD1 (6 bases). Trimming stripped 1 base from V and 3 bases from J, with 9 bases between. This CDR3 has 14 residues. The germline CDR1 and CDR2 sequences are SGHTA and FQGNSA. CDR3 protein: CASSLEGGDYGYTF. For the CDR3, the DNA is TGTGCCAGCAGCTTAGAGGGGGGGGACTATGGCTACACCTTC. Full variable domain (remainder filled in from reference TRBV7-2 and TRBJ1-2): GAGVSQSPSNKVTEKGKDVELRCDPISGHTALYWYRQSLGQGLEFLIYFQGNSAPDKSGLPSDRFSAERTGGSVSTLTIQRTQQEDSAVYLCASSLEGGDYGYTFGSGTRLTVV.

The chain uses TRBV10-3 and TRBJ1-5, with 11 positions matching TRBD1. With V trimmed by 11 bases and J by 0 bases, 15 bases remained unmatched. The germline CDR1 and CDR2 sequences are ENHRY and SYGVKD. This CDR3 region has 18 residues. In DNA, the CDR3 is TGTGCCGACCGGGGACAGGGGGAATTCGAAAATAGCAATCAGCCCCAGCATTTT. The encoded protein is CADRGQGEFENSNQPQHF.

V usage is TRBV7-9 and J usage is TRBJ1-2, with D tentatively TRBD1 (5 bases). Between the trimmed V and J ends, which lost 5 bases and 4 bases, there was a span of 14 bases. Germline loops: CDR1 SEHNR, CDR2 FQNEAQ (reference sequence). CDR3 length: 14 residues. CDR3 sequence (DNA): TGTGCCAGCAGCCCCACGGGGGAAAGCTATGGCTACACCTTC. As protein: CASSPTGESYGYTF.